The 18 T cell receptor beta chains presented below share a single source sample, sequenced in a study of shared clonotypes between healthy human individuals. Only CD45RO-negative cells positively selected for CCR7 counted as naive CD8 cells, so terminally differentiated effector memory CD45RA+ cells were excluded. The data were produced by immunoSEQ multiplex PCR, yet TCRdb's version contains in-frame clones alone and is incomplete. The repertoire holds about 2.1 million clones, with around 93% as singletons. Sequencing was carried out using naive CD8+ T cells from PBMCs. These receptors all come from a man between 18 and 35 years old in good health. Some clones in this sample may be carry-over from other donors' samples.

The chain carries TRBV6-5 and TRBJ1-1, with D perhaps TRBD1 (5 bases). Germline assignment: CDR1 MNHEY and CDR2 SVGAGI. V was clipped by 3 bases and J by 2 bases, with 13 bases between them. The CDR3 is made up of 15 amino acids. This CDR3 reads CASSYLQGGNTEAFF. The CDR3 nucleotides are TGTGCCAGCAGTTATCTGCAGGGTGGAAACACTGAAGCTTTCTTT.

The CDR3 coding sequence is TGTGCCAGCAGCTACAGCCGGGACAGTGGGAACACTGAAGCTTTCTTT. Translation: CASSYSRDSGNTEAFF. J is TRBJ1-1 and V is TRBV9, with 7 bases aligning to TRBD1. V lost 4 bases, J lost 1 base, and 10 bases stayed unmatched. The CDR3 runs 16 residues. The V gene's germline CDR1 is SGDLS and CDR2 YYNGEE.

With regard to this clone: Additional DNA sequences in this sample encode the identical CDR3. Here the CDR3 reads CASSLGNEQFF. CDR3 sequence (DNA): TGTGCCAGCAGCCTTGGTAATGAGCAGTTCTTC. This chain connects TRBV7-9 to TRBJ2-1, with D unresolved. From germline, CDR1 is SEHNR and CDR2 FQNEAQ (reference sequence). The CDR3 is 11 residues long. With 5 bases removed from V and 7 bases from J, the gap between germline ends came to 6 bases.

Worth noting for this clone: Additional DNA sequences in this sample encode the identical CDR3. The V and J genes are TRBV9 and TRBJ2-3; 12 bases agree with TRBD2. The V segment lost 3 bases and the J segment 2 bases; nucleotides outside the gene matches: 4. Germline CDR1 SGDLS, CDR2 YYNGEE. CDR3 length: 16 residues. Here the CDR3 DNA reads TGTGCCAGCAGCGGGGGGACTAGCGGGCTCACAGATACGCAGTATTTT. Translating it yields CASSGGTSGLTDTQYF. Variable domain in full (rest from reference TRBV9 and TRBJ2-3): DSGVTQTPKHLITATGQRVTLRCSPRSGDLSVYWYQQSLDQGLQFLIQYYNGEERAKGNILERFSAQQFPDLHSELNLSSLELGDSALYFCASSGGTSGLTDTQYFGPGTRLTVL.

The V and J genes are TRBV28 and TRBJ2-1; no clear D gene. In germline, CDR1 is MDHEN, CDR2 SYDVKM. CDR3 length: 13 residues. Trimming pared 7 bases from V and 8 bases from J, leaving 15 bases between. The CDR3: CASMTPRSYEQFF. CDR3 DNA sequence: TGTGCCAGCATGACCCCCCGGAGCTATGAGCAGTTCTTC.

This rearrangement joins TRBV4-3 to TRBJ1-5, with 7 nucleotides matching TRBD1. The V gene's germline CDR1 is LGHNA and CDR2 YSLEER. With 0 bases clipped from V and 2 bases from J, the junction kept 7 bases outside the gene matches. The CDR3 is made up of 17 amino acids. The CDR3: CASSQDWRDRGNQPQHF. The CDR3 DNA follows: TGCGCCAGCAGCCAAGATTGGCGAGACAGGGGCAATCAGCCCCAGCATTTT.

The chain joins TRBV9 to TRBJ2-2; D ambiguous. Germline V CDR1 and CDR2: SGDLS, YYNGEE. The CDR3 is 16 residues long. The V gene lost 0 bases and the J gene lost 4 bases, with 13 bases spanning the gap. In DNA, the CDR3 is TGTGCCAGCAGCGTAGAATCTCCAGTAGGCACCGGGGAGCTGTTTTTT. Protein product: CASSVESPVGTGELFF.

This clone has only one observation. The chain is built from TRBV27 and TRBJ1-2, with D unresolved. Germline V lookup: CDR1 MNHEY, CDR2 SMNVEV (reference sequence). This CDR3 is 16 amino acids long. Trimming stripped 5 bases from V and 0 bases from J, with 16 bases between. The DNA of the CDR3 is TGTGCCAGCAGTCCATACCCCGAGGCCACTAACTATGGCTACACCTTC. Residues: CASSPYPEATNYGYTF.

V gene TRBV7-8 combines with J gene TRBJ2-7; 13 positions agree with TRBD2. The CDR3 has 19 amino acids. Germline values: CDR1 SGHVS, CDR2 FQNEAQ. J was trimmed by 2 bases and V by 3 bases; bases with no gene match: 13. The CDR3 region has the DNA TGTGCCAGCAGCTTTAGAGCCGGGACTAGCGGGAAATCGGCCTACGAGCAGTACTTC. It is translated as CASSFRAGTSGKSAYEQYF.

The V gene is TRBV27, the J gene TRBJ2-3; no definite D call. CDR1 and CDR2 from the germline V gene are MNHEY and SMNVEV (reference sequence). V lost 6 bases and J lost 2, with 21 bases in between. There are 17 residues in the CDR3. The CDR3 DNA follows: TGTGCCAGCAGCCAGCGCACCTTGGACGGACCCACAGATACGCAGTATTTT. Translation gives CASSQRTLDGPTDTQYF.

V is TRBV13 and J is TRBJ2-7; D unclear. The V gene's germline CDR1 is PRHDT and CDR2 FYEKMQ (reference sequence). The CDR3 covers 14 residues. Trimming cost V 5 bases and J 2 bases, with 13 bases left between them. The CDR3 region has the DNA TGTGCCAGCAGCCGTACTGGGGAAACCTACGAGCAGTACTTC. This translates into CASSRTGETYEQYF.

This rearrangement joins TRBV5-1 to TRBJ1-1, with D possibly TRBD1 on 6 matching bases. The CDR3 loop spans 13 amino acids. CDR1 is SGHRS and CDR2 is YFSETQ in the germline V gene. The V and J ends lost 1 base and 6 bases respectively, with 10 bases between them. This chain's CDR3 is CASSLQGSPEAFF. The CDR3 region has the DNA TGCGCCAGCAGCTTGCAGGGGAGCCCTGAAGCTTTCTTT. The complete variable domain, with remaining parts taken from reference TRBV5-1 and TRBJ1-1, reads KAGVTQTPRYLIKTRGQQVTLSCSPISGHRSVSWYQQTPGQGLQFLFEYFSETQRNKGNFPGRFSGRQFSNSRSEMNVSTLELGDSALYLCASSLQGSPEAFFGQGTRLTVV.

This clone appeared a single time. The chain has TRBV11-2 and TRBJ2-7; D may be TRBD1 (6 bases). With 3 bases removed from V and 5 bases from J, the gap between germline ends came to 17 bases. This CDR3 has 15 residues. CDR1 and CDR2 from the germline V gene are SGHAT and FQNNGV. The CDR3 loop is CASSLVPRGVHEQYF. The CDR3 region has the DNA TGTGCCAGCAGCTTGGTCCCCAGGGGCGTCCACGAGCAGTACTTC.

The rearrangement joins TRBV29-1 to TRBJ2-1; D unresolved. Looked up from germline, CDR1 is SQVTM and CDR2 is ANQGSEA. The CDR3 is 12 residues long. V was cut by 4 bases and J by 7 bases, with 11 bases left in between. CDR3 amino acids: CSVGYYGNEQFF. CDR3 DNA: TGCAGCGTTGGTTACTACGGAAATGAGCAGTTCTTC.

The CDR3 nucleotides read TGTGCCAGCACTTCTGGGGCGACTAGCTGGGAGACCCAGTACTTC. This gives the protein CASTSGATSWETQYF. V is TRBV28 and J is TRBJ2-5; 7 nucleotides align to TRBD2. The CDR3 has 15 amino acids. Trimming at V came to 7 bases and at J to 5 bases, leaving 13 bases not matched to a gene. Germline values: CDR1 MDHEN, CDR2 SYDVKM.

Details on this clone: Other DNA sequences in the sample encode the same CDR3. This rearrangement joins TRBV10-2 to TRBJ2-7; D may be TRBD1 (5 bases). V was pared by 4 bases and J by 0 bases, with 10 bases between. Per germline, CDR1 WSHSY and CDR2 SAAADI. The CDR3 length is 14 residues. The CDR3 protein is CASSGGGSSYEQYF. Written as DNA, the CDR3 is TGCGCCAGCAGTGGGGGCGGAAGCTCCTACGAGCAGTACTTC.

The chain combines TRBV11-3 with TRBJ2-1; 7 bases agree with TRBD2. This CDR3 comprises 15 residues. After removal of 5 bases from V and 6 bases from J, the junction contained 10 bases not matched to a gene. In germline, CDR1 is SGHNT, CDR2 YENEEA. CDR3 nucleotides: TGTGCCAGCAGCCCCTATGGGAGGGATAGCAATGAGCAGTTCTTC. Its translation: CASSPYGRDSNEQFF. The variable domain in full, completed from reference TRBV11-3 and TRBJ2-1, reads EAGVVQSPRYKIIEKKQPVAFWCNPISGHNTLYWYLQNLGQGPELLIRYENEEAVDDSQLPKDRFSAERLKGVDSTLKIQPAELGDSAVYLCASSPYGRDSNEQFFGPGTRLTVL.

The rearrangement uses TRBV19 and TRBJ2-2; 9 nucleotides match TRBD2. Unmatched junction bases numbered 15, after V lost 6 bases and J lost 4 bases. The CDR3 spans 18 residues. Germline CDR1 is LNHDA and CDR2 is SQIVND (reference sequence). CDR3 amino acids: CASSPRAPGTSSTGELFF. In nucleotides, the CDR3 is TGTGCCAGTAGCCCGAGGGCCCCCGGGACTAGCAGCACCGGGGAGCTGTTTTTT.